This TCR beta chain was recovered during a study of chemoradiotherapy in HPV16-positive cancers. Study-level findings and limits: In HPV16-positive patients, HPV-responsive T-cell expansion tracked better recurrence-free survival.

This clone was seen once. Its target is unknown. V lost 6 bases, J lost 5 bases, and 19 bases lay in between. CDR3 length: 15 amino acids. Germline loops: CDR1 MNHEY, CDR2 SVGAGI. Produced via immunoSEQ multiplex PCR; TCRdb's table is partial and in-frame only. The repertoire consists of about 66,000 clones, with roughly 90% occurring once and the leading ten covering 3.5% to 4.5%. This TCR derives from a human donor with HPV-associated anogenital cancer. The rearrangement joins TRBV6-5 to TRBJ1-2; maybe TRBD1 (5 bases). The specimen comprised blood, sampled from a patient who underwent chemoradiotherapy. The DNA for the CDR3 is TGTGCCAGCAGCCCCCGGTCGGGACCAACTTATGGCTACACCTTC. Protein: CASSPRSGPTYGYTF.